Below are 2 T cell receptor beta chains sequenced from a single sample in a study of regulatory T cells in long-lasting Graves disease (dated by TCRdb to about 2021). Interpreted using the paper, the time point label stands for: persistent/refractory GD, antithyroid drugs over 5 years with positive TRAb. RNA was extracted from PBMCs in TRIzol for both TCR sequencing and RNA sequencing. Libraries came from multiplex PCR. The run used an Illumina HiSeq 4000. CDR3 regions were amplified by Arm-PCR with iRepertoire HTBI primers to construct TCR beta libraries. The public sequencing data were trimmed at Q25 with fastp and processed into clonotypes with MiXCR by TCRdb, which kept only in-frame beta chains. Identical CDR3 protein sequences are pooled into one entry, listed with their most common genes and DNA. The sample table holds hundreds of thousands of distinct CDR3 sequences, of which around a fifth were seen once. Roughly 7% of the sample goes to the ten largest clones.

The material was peripheral blood mononuclear cells (PBMCs), obtained when the disease was refractory, from a patient treated with antithyroid drugs. These receptors all come from a female donor with Graves disease.

This chain uses TRBV19 with TRBJ1-6; D gene uncertain. Trimming cost V 4 bases and J 0 bases, with 10 bases left between them. Germline V gene sequence: CDR1 LNHDA, CDR2 SQIVND (reference sequence). The CDR3 is 16 residues long. The DNA for the CDR3 is TGTGCCAGTAGTACCGCGGCAAGCTCCTATAATTCACCCCTCCACTTT. Amino acid sequence: CASSTAASSYNSPLHF.

Ten or more counts support this clonotype. The chain recombines TRBV28 with TRBJ2-5; 8 positions match TRBD2. The V and J ends lost 3 bases and 5 bases, in that order; junction bases with no gene match: 14. From germline, CDR1 is MDHEN and CDR2 SYDVKM. CDR3 size: 17 residues. This CDR3 is CASSFSPSAGEGETQYF. In DNA form, the CDR3 reads TGTGCCAGCAGTTTTTCCCCCTCAGCGGGAGAGGGGGAGACCCAGTACTTC.